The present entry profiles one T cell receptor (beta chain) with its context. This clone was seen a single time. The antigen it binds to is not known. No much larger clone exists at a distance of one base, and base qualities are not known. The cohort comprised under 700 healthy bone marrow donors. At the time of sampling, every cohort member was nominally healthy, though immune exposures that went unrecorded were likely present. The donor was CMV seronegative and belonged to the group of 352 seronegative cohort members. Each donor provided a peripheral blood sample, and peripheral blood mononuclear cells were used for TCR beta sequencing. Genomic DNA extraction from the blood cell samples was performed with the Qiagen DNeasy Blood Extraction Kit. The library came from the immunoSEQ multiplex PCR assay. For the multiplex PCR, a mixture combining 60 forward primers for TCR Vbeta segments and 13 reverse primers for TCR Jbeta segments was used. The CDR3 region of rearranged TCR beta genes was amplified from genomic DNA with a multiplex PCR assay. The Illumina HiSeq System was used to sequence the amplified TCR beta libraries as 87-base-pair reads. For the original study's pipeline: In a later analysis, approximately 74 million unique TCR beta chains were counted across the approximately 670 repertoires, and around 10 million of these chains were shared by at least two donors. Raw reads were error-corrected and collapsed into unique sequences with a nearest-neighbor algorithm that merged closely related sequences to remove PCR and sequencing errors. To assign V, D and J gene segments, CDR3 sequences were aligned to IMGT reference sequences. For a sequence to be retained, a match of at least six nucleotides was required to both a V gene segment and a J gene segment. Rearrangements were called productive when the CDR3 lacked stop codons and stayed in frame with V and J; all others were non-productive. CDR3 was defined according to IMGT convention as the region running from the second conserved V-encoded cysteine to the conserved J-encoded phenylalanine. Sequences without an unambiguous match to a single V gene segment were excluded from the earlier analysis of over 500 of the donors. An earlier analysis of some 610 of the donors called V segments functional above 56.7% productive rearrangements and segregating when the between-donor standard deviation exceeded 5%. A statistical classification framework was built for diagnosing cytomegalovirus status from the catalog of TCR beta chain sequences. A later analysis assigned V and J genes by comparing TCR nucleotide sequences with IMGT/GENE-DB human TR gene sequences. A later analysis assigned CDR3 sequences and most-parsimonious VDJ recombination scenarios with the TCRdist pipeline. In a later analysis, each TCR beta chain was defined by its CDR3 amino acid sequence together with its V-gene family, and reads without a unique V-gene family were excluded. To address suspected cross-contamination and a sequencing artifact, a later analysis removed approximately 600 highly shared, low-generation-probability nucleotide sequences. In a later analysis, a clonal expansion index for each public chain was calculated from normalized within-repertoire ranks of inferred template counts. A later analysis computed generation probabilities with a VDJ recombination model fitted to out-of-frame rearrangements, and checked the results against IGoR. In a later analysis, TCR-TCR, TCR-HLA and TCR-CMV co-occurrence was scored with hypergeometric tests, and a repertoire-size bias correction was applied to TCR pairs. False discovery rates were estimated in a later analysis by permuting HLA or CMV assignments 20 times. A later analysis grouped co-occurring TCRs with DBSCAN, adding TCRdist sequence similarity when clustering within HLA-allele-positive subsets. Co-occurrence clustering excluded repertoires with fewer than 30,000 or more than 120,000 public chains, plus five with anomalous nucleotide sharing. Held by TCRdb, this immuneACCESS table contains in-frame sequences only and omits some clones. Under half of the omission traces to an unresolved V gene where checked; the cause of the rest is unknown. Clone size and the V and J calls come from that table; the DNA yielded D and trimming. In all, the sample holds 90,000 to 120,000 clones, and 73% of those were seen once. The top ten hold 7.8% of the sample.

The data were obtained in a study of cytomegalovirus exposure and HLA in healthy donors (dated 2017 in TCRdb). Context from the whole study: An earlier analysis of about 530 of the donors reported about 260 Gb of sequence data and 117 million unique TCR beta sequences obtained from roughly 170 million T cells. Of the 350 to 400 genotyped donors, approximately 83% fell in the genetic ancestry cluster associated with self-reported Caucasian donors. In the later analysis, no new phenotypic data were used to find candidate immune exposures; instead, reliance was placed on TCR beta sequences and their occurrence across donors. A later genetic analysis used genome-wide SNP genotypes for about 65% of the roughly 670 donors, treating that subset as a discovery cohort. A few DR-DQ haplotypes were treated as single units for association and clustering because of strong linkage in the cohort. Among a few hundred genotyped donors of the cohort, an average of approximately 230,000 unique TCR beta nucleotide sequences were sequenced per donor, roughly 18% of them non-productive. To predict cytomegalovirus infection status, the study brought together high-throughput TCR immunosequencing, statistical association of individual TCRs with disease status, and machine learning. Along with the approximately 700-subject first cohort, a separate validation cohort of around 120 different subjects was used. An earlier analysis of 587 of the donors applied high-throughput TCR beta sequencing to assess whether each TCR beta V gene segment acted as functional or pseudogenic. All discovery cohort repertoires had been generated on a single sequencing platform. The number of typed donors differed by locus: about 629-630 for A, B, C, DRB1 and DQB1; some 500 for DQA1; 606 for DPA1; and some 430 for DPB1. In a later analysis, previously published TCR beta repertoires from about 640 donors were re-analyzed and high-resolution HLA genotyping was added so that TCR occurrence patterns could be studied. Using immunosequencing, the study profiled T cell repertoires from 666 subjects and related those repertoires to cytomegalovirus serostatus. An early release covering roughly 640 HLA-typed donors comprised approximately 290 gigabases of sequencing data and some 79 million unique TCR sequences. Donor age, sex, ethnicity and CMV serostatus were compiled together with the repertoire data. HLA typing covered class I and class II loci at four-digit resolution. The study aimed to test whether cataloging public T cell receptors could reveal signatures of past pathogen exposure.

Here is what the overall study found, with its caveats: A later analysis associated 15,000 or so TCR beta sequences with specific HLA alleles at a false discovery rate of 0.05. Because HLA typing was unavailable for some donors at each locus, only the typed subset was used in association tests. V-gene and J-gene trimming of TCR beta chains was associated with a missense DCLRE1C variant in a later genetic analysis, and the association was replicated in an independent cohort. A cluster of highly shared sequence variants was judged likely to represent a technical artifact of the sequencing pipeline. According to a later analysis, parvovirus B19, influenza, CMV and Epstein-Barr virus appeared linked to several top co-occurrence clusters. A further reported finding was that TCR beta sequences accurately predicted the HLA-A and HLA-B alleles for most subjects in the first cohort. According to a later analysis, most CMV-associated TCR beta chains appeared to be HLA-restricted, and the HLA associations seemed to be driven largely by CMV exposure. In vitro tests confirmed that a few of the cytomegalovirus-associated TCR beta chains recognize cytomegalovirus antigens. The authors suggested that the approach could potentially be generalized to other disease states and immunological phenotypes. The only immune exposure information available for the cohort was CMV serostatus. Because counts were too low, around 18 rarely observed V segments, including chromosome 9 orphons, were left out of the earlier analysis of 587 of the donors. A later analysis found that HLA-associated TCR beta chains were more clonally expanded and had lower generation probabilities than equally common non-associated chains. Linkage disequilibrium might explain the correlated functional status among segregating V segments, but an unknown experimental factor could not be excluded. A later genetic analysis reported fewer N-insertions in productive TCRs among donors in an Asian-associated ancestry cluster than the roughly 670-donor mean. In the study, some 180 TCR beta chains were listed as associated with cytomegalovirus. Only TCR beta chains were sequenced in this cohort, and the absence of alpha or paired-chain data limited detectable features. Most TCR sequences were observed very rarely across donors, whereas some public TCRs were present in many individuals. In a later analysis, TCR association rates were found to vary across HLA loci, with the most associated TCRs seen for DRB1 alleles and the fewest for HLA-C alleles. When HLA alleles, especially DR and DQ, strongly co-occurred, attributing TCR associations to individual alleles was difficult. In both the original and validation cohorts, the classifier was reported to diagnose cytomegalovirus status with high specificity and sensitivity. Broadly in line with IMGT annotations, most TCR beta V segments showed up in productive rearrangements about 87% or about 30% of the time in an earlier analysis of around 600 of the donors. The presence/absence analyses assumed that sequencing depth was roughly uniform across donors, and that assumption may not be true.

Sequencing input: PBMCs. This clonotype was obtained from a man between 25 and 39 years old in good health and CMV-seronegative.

For the CDR3, the sequence is CASSTRTRNEQFF. The DNA is as follows: TGTGCCAGCAGCACCAGAACTAGGAATGAGCAGTTCTTC. The receptor chain draws on TRBV7-6 and TRBJ2-1; the D gene is perhaps TRBD2, on 5 matching bases. V lost 5 bases and J lost 7 bases; the stretch between them is 12 bases long. CDR1 is given as SGHVS and CDR2 as FNYEAQ, both from the germline V gene. The CDR3 contains 13 residues, cysteine and phenylalanine counted. The retained sequence is limited to the CDR3, 39 bases, with the frame set at the first base.